One and the same sample provided the 2 T cell receptor beta chains below, sequenced in a study of T cells after posttransplantation cyclophosphamide. Data came from immunoSEQ multiplex PCR; TCRdb stores just in-frame clones and leaves some out. Sampling found over 35,000 clones, none seen once. Sample: PBMCs. The origin of the receptors is a man aged 35 to 55 in good health, CMV-negative, and a related stem cell transplant donor.

This clone was picked up many times. The chain has TRBV5-6 and TRBJ2-2; D is unresolved. The V gene's germline CDR1 is SGHDT and CDR2 YYEEEE. This CDR3 comprises 14 residues. Trimming pared 2 bases from V and 4 bases from J, leaving 9 bases between. For the CDR3, the DNA is TGTGCCAGCAGCTTAGTGCCAGTCACCGGGGAGCTGTTTTTT. Translating gives CASSLVPVTGELFF.

Ten or more counts support this clone. The chain has TRBV7-8 and TRBJ2-7; possibly TRBD2 for D (6 bases). Trimming pared 5 bases from V and 6 bases from J, leaving 11 bases between. CDR1 is SGHVS, CDR2 FQNEAQ, per germline. The CDR3 runs 12 residues. This CDR3 is CASSQGGAEQYV. The CDR3, as DNA: TGTGCCAGCAGCCAGGGAGGAGCCGAGCAGTACGTC.